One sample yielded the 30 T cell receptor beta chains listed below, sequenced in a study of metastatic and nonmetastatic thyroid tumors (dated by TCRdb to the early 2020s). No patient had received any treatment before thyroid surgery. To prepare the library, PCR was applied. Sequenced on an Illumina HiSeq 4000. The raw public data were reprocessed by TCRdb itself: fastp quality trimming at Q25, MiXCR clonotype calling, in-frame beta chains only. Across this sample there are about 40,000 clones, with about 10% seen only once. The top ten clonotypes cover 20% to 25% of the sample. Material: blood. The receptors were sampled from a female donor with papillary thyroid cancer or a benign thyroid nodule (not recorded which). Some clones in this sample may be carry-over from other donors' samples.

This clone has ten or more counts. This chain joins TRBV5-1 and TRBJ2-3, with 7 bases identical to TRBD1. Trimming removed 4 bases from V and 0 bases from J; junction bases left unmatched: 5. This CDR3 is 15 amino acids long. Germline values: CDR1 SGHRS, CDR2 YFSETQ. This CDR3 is CASSRQGLSTDTQYF. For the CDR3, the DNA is TGCGCCAGCAGCCGACAGGGTTTGAGCACAGATACGCAGTATTTT.

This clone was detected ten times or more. CDR3: CAISEPSLESIDTQYF. The CDR3, as DNA: TGTGCCATCAGTGAGCCTTCACTAGAATCAATAGATACGCAGTATTTT. The chain joins TRBV10-3 to TRBJ2-3; weak D call: TRBD2 (5 bases). CDR3 length: 16 amino acids. In germline, CDR1 is ENHRY, CDR2 SYGVKD. Deletions cut 2 bases from V and 5 bases from J, with 17 bases between.

CDR3 region: CSARVGGQARNEQFF. CDR3 in DNA: TGCAGTGCTAGGGTCGGGGGACAGGCCAGAAACGAGCAGTTCTTC. The V call is TRBV20-1, the J call TRBJ2-1; 8 bases line up with TRBD1. CDR1 is DFQATT and CDR2 is SNEGSKA in the germline V gene (reference sequence). The ends lost 3 bases at V and 10 bases at J; junction bases unmatched: 14. The CDR3 length is 15 residues.

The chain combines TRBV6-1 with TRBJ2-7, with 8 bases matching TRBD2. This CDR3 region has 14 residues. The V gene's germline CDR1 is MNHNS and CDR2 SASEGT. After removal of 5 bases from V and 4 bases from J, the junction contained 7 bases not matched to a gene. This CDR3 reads CASSPGLARYEQYF. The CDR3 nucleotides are TGTGCCAGCAGTCCTGGACTAGCAAGGTACGAGCAGTACTTC.

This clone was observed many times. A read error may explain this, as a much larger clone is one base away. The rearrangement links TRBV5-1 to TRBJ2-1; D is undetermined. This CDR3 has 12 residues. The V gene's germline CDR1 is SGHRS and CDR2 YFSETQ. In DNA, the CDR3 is TGCGCCAGCAGCTTGATGATGGATGATCAGTTCTTC. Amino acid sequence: CASSLMMDDQFF. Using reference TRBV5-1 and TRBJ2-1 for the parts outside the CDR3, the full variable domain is KAGVTQTPRYLIKTRGQQVTLSCSPISGHRSVSWYQQTPGQGLQFLFEYFSETQRNKGNFPGRFSGRQFSNSRSEMNVSTLELGDSALYLCASSLMMDDQFFGPGTRLTVL.

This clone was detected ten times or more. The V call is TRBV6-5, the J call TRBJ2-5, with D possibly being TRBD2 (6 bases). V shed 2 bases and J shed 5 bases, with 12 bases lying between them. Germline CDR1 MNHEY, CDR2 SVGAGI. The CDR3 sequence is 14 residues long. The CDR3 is CASSYGGTGETQYF. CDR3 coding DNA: TGTGCCAGCAGTTACGGCGGGACGGGGGAGACCCAGTACTTC.

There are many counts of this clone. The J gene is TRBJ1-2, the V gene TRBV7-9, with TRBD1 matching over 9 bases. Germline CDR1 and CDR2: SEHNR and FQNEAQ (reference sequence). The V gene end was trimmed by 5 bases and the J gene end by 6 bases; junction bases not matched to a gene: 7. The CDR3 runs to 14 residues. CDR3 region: CASSPPGQGDGYTF. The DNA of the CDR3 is TGTGCCAGCAGCCCGCCGGGACAGGGAGATGGCTACACCTTC.

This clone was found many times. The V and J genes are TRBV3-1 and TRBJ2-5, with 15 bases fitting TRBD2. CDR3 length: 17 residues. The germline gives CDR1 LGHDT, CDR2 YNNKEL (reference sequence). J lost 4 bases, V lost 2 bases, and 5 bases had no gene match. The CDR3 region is CASSQYGLAGGAETQYF. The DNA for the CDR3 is TGTGCCAGCAGCCAATACGGACTAGCGGGAGGGGCAGAGACCCAGTACTTC.

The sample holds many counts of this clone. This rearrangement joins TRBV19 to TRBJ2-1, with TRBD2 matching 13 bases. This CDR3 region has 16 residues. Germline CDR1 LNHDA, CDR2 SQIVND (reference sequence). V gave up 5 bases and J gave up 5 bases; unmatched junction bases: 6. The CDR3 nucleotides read TGTGCCAGTAGTTTATCCGGGACTAGCGGGAACAATGAGCAGTTCTTC. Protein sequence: CASSLSGTSGNNEQFF.

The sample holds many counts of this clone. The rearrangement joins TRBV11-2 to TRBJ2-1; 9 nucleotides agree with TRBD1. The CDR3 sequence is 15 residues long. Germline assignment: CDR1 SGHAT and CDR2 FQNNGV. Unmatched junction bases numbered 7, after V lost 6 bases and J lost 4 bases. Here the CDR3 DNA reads TGTGCCAGCAGGTTGGGACAGGGAGGATACAATGAGCAGTTCTTC. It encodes CASRLGQGGYNEQFF.

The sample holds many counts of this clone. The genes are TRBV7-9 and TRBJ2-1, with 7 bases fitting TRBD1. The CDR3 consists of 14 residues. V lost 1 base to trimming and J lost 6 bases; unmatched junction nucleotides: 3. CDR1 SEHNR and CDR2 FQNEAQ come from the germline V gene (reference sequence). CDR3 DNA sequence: TGTGCCAGCAGCTTAGATGCAGGGGGCAATGAGCAGTTCTTC. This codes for CASSLDAGGNEQFF.

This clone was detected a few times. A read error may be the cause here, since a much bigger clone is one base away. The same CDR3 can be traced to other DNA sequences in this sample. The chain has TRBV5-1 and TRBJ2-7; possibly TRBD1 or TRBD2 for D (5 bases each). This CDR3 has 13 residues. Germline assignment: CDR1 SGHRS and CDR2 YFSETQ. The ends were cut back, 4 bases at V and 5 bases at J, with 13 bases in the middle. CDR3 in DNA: TGCGCCAGCAGCCCGGGGCTCCGTAACGAGCAGTACTTC. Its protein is CASSPGLRNEQYF. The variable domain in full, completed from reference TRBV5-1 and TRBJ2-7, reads KAGVTQTPRYLIKTRGQQVTLSCSPISGHRSVSWYQQTPGQGLQFLFEYFSETQRNKGNFPGRFSGRQFSNSRSEMNVSTLELGDSALYLCASSPGLRNEQYFGPGTRLTVT.

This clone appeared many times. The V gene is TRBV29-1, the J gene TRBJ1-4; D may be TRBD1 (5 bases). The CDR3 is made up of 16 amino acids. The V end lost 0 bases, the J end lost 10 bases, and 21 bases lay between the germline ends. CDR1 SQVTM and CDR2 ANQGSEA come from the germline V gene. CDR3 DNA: TGCAGCGTTGAAGATCGGCGGACTTTTCCTAGGGGAAAACTGTTTTTT. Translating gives CSVEDRRTFPRGKLFF.

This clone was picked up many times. The DNA for the CDR3 is TGTGCCAGCAGCCCGGGGACAGGCTATGGCTACACCTTC. This codes for CASSPGTGYGYTF. V is TRBV11-2 and J is TRBJ1-2, with TRBD1 matching over 8 bases. J lost 4 bases, V lost 5 bases, and 3 bases had no gene match. The CDR3 is 13 amino acids. In germline, CDR1 is SGHAT, CDR2 FQNNGV.

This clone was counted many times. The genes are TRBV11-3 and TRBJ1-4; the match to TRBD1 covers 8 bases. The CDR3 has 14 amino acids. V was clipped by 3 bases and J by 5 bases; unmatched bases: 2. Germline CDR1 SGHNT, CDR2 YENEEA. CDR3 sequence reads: CASSFRGLNEKLFF. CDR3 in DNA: TGTGCCAGCAGCTTCAGGGGGCTCAATGAAAAACTGTTTTTT.

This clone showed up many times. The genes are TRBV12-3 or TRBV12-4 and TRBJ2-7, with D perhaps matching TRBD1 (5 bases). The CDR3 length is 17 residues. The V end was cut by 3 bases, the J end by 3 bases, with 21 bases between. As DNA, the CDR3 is TGTGCCAGCAGTTTTGGGCAGGGTTTGTATTCCGACTACGAGCAGTACTTC. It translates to CASSFGQGLYSDYEQYF.

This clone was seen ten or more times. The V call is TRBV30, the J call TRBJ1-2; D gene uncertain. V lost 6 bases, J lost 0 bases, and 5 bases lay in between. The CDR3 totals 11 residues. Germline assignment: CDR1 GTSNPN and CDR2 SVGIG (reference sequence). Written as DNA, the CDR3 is TGTGCCTGCCAGACTAACTATGGCTACACCTTC. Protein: CACQTNYGYTF.

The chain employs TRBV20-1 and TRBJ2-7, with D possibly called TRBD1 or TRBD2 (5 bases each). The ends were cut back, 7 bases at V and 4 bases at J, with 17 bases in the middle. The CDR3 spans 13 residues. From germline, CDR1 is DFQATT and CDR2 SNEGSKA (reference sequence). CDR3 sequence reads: CSVPGRVGYEQYF. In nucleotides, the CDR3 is TGCAGTGTTCCGGGACGGGTGGGGTACGAGCAGTACTTC.

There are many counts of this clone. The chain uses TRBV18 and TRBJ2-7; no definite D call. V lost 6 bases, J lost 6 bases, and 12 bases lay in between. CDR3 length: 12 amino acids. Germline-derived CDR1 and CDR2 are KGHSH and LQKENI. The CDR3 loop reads CASSARNGEQYF. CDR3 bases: TGTGCCAGCTCTGCGAGGAACGGCGAGCAGTACTTC.

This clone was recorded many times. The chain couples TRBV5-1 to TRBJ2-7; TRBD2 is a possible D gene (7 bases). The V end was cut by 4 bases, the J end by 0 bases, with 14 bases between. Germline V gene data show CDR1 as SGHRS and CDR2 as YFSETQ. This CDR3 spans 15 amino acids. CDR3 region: CASSERGGSSYEQYF. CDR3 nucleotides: TGCGCCAGCAGCGAAAGGGGGGGGAGCTCCTACGAGCAGTACTTC.

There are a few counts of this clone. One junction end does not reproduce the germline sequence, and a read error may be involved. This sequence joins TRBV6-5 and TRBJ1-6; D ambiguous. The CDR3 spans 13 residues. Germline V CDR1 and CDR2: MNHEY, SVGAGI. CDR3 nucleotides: TGTGCCAACAGTTACGGCTCGGTGGGACCCCTCCACTTT. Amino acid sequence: CANSYGSVGPLHF.

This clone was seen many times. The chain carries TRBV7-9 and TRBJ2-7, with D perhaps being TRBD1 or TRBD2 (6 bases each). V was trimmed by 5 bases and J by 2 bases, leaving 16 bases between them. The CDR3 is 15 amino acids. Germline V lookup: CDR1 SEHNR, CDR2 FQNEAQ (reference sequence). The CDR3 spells CASSDTGARPYEQYF. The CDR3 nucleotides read TGTGCCAGCAGCGACACGGGGGCCCGCCCCTACGAGCAGTACTTC. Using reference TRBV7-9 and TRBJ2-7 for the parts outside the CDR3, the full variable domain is DTGVSQNPRHKITKRGQNVTFRCDPISEHNRLYWYRQTLGQGPEFLTYFQNEAQLEKSRLLSDRFSAERPKGSFSTLEIQRTEQGDSAMYLCASSDTGARPYEQYFGPGTRLTVT.

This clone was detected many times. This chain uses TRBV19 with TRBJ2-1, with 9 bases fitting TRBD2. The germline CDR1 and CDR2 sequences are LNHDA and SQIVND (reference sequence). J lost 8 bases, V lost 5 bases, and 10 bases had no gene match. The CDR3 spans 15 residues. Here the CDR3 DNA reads TGTGCCAGTAGTTGGGCTAGCGGGATGGTCGATGAGCAGTTCTTC. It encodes CASSWASGMVDEQFF. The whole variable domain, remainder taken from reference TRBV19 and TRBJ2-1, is DGGITQSPKYLFRKEGQNVTLSCEQNLNHDAMYWYRQDPGQGLRLIYYSQIVNDFQKGDIAEGYSVSREKKESFPLTVTSAQKNPTAFYLCASSWASGMVDEQFFGPGTRLTVL.

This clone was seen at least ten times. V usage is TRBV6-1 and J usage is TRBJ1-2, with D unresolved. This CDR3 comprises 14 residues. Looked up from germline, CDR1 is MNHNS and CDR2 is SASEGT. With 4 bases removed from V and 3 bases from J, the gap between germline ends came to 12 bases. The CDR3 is CASSARASDYGYTF. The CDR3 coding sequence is TGTGCCAGCAGTGCTCGGGCCTCTGACTATGGCTACACCTTC.

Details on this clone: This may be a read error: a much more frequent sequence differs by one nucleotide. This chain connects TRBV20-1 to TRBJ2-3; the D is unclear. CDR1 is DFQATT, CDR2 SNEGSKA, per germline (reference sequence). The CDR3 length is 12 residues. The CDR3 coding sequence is TGCAGTGCTACCCCGAGCACATATACGCAGTATTTT. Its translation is CSATPSTYTQYF.

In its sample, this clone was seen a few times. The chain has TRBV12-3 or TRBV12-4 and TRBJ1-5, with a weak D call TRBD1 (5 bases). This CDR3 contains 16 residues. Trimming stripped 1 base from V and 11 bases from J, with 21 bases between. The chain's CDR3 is CASSLVRAGGKGAQHF. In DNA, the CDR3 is TGTGCCAGCAGTTTAGTAAGGGCCGGGGGAAAGGGAGCCCAGCATTTT.

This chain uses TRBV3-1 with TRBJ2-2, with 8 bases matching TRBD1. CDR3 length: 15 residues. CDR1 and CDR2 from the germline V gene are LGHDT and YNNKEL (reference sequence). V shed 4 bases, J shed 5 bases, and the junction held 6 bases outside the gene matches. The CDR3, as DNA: TGTGCCAGCAGCCCCGGACAGGGTTTTACCGGGGAGCTGTTTTTT. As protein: CASSPGQGFTGELFF.

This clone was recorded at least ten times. CDR3 amino acids: CSFLGQTYEQYF. In DNA, the CDR3 is TGCAGCTTTCTCGGGCAAACCTACGAGCAGTACTTC. The rearrangement uses TRBV29-1 and TRBJ2-7; D gene uncertain. The CDR3 extends over 12 amino acids. Between the trimmed V and J ends, which lost 8 bases and 2 bases, there was a span of 13 bases. The germline gives CDR1 SQVTM, CDR2 ANQGSEA.

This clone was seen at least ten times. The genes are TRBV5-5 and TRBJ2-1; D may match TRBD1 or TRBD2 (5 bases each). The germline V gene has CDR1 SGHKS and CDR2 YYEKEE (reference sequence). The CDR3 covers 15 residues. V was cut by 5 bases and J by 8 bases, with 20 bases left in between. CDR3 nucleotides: TGTGCCAGCAGGAGGGCCCCCGGGGCGAACTATGAGCAGTTCTTC. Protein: CASRRAPGANYEQFF.

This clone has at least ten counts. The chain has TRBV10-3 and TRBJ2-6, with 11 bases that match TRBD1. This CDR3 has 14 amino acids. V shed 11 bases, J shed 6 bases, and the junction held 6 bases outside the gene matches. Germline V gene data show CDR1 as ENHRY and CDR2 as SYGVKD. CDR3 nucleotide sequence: TGTGCCGTCGGACAGGGGGCGCAGGCCAACGTCCTGACTTTC. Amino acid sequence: CAVGQGAQANVLTF.